This T cell receptor (beta chain) was identified during a study of cytomegalovirus exposure and HLA in healthy donors. Study results and limitations: The authors later found HLA-associated TCR beta chains more clonally expanded than equally common others. Three chains tied to CMV proved CMV antigen-specific in vitro.

The PCR used 60 Vbeta and 13 Jbeta primers. TCRdb's table, derived via immunoSEQ multiplex PCR, lists solely in-frame clones and lacks some. The data contain approximately 150,000 clones, about 65% of them singletons. With regard to this clone: Antigen unknown.

In germline, CDR1 is MNHEY, CDR2 SVGAGI. The CDR3 is made up of 13 amino acids. The ends were cut back, 3 bases at V and 3 bases at J, with 7 bases in the middle. The V and J genes are TRBV6-5 and TRBJ2-3; possible D gene TRBD1, 5 bases. The origin of this receptor is a young woman in good health and CMV-seronegative. The sequenced sample was PBMCs. The chain's CDR3 is CASSYPGTDTQYF. The CDR3 DNA is TGTGCCAGCAGTTATCCAGGGACAGATACGCAGTATTTT.